Included here is one T cell receptor (beta chain) sequence, with context. The antigen remains undetermined. The data were taken from a study of response to subunit inactivated influenza vaccine. Points from the study as a whole: The authors suggested that few new T cells are recruited per seasonal influenza vaccination.

TCRdb called the RT-PCR reads again in MiXCR, with one record for every CDR3 protein. The sample carries about 520,000 distinct CDR3 sequences, approximately 6.9% recorded once. The V and J ends lost 0 bases and 7 bases respectively, with 9 bases between them. The CDR3 consists of 13 residues. Germline loops: CDR1 MNHEY, CDR2 SMNVEV (reference sequence). The rearrangement uses TRBV27 and TRBJ1-2; maybe TRBD1 (5 bases). The sample consisted of PBMCs from blood, taken about 23 months after vaccination. The sequence came from a man aged 50 to 75 who received an inactivated influenza vaccine. CDR3 sequence reads: CASSLSFQGGYTF. CDR3 coding DNA: TGTGCCAGCAGTTTATCGTTCCAGGGTGGCTACACCTTC.